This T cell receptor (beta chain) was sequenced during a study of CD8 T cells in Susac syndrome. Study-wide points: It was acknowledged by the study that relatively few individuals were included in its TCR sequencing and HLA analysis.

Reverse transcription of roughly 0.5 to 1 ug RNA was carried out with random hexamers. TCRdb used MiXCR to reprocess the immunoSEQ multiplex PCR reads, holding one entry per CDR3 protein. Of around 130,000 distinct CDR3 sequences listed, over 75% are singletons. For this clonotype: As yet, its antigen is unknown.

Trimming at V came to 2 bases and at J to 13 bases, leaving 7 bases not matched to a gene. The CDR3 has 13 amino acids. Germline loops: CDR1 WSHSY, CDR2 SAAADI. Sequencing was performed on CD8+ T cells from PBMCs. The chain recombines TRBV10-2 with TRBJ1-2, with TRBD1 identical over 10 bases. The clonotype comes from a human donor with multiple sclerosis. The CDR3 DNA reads TGCGCCAGCAGTGAGCCCGGACAGGGGGATCCCACCTTC. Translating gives CASSEPGQGDPTF.